This T cell receptor beta chain is drawn from a study of regulatory T cells in long-lasting Graves disease (dated by TCRdb to the early 2020s). For the wider study: In the newly diagnosed Graves' disease group, patients had been taking antithyroid drugs for less than 3 months. The study was registered as a clinical trial and conducted in China. A total of 35 or so samples were covered by TCR sequencing, comprising roughly 13 persistent and around 20 newly diagnosed Graves' disease patients. Peripheral blood TCR sequencing and RNA sequencing compared persistent Graves' disease patients with newly diagnosed Graves' disease patients.

The protocol used for the library was multiplex PCR. For sequencing, an Illumina HiSeq 4000 was employed. TCR beta libraries were built with iRepertoire HTBI primers and Arm-PCR amplification of CDR3 regions. Before sequencing, the PCR products went through gel purification. The source study handled its data this way. Gene usage analysis of CDR3 amino acid clonotypes used the 60 to 75 TRBV and about 14 TRBJ segments found across samples. COPE and FqMerger were used to merge the filtered high-quality paired reads into contigs. BLAST was used to align contigs to the IMGT TRBV, TRBD and TRBJ reference genes, and CDR3 was defined following IMGT. Any clonotype with a frequency above 0.1% was counted as a highly expanded clone. Repertoire diversity was measured by Shannon entropy, and V-J evenness by the Gini coefficient. A clonotype found in more than one individual was treated as public. TCRdb took the public reads, trimmed them with fastp at Q25, ran MiXCR for clone calling and kept in-frame beta chains. Rows are unified per CDR3 protein, each entry keeping the most common DNA and genes. Here the V and J calls rest on TCRdb's processing, not on the authors' analysis. The sample table records some 410,000 distinct CDR3 sequences; over 15% of these occur just once. The top ten constitute about 11% of the sample.

What the study reported, not specific to this receptor: The authors acknowledged the small sample size as a limitation that may reduce accuracy. Compared with newly diagnosed patients, patients with persistent Graves' disease had lower TCR Shannon entropy and fewer highly expanded clones, which suggests clonal expansion. Only the TCR beta chain was sequenced and analyzed. More public clonotypes were shared among persistent patients (roughly 2,900) than among newly diagnosed patients (roughly 1,000). Peripheral blood alone was examined, since thyroid tissue, which constituted the primary lesion, could not be accessed. Preferential use of TRBV28, TRBJ1-2 and TRBJ2-5 was observed in persistent disease, whereas TRBV20-1 and TRBJ2-1 were favored in newly diagnosed disease.

V loses 3 bases, J loses 3 bases, and the germline ends lie 17 bases apart. From the cysteine through the phenylalanine, the CDR3 covers 16 amino acids. The sequence is cut down to CDR3 DNA, 48 bases in frame from base 1. The germline V gene supplies CDR1 MDHEN and CDR2 SYDVKM. Ten or more counts support this clonotype. The antigen this receptor binds is unknown. No base quality information exists; no much larger clone differs at one position. The time point label of this sample denotes: newly diagnosed GD, antithyroid drugs for less than 3 months. For both TCR sequencing and RNA sequencing, RNA was extracted from PBMCs using TRIzol. Graves' disease was diagnosed according to American Thyroid Association guidelines. The patients came from an endocrinology department in Xi'an, China. From each patient, around 9.3 milliliters of peripheral blood was collected into an EDTA anticoagulant tube. PBMCs were isolated by Ficoll Paque Plus density gradient separation without further T cell sorting. An Agilent 2100 Bioanalyzer and agarose gel were used to check RNA quality, and a NanoDrop 2000 was used to measure RNA concentration.

These data were also filed under a second study, of T cells in Graves' hyperthyroidism and ophthalmopathy. As the second paper documents: Stable Graves' hyperthyroidism was defined as no progression to ophthalmopathy during 18 months of follow-up. Hyperthyroidism patients were aged 18 to 65 years and newly diagnosed, with disease duration of less than 2 months. Exclusion was applied to patients with uncontrolled infections, other autoimmune diseases, pregnancy or lactation. Diagnoses were established on the basis of clinical symptoms, serum thyroxine and TRAb, thyroid ultrasound, and orbital computed tomography. The first round of RT-PCR for the TCR CDR3 was performed with the HTBI primer set and the Qiagen OneStep RT-PCR kit. Blood samples also contained most of the expanded thyroid clonotypes (frequency above 0.001), which suggests that blood repertoires may reflect thyroid immune responses. A model built on a 13 V-J signature distinguished ophthalmopathy from stable hyperthyroidism, reaching about 88% sensitivity and around 81% specificity in cross-validation and 80%/75% in testing. In validation, the model predicted progression to ophthalmopathy with about 71% sensitivity and over 72% specificity, a median of approximately 6.5 months before onset. To identify distinguishing TCR V-J signatures, a discovery cohort of around 100 patients was used, comprising fewer than 45 with Graves' ophthalmopathy and some 60 with stable Graves' hyperthyroidism. An independent validation cohort of around 20 hyperthyroidism patients and approximately 17 patients who later progressed to ophthalmopathy tested prospective prediction of ophthalmopathy. The 80 to 100 discovery patients were randomly divided into training and test sets at a 7:3 ratio. Thyroid tissue and blood T-cell repertoires from over 5 Graves' hyperthyroidism patients were also compared in the study. Following sampling, methimazole starting at 30 mg daily was given to hyperthyroidism patients, and high-dose intravenous methylprednisolone was given to ophthalmopathy patients. Libraries were constructed in a second round of multiplex PCR, after which size selection and purification were performed. The libraries were sequenced on an Illumina HiSeq2000 using paired-end 100 bp reads. SOAPnuke was used to process the raw data, with reads discarded if the reads contained adapters or uncalled bases, had a mean Phred below 15, or lacked an exact constant-primer or identifier match. High-quality paired reads were merged with COPE v1.2.5, and unique nucleotide sequences were defined as clonotypes. MiTCR v1.1 was used to align clonotypes to the IMGT TRBV, TRBD and TRBJ reference segments. The analysis included only V-J combinations with a frequency above 0.0001, which together covered approximately 99% of the repertoires. The TCS score was defined as the ratio of F50 (clonal expansion) to E x V (chaos), calculated using BLOSUM62-based TCRdist between CDR3 peptides within each V-J. Welch's t-statistics and random forest reduced 514 V-J features to under 15, which were used in a naive Bayes classifier (R e1071). No statistical method was used to set the sample size in advance, and investigators knew the group allocation. The paper reports TCR Vbeta CDR3 sequencing of 130 to 150 peripheral blood samples: fewer than 50 ophthalmopathy, about 75 hyperthyroidism and 17 progressor patients.

The material sequenced was peripheral blood mononuclear cells (PBMCs), taken at new diagnosis, from a patient treated with antithyroid drugs. This TCR was sampled from a woman between 25 and 40 years old with Graves disease. Donor details come from another sample of the same person, matched by shared clones. This receptor chain uses TRBV28 and TRBJ1-2; the D region possibly corresponds to TRBD1 (5 bases align). The DNA sequence is given as TGTGCCAGCAGTTTGTCCTTTGGCTCAGGGTACTATGGCTACACCTTC. Its coded protein is CASSLSFGSGYYGYTF.